This T cell receptor beta chain was obtained from a study of T cells in Graves' hyperthyroidism and ophthalmopathy. What was amplified from RNA transcripts were TCR beta CDR3 regions. The primer set for the first-round RT-PCR of the TCR CDR3 was HTBI. One entry per CDR3 protein, called by TCRdb with MiXCR from the multiplex PCR reads. Found here are more than 300,000 distinct CDR3 sequences, less than 15% of them singletons; the top ten hold around a tenth. Criteria for exclusion of patients were uncontrolled infection, other autoimmune disease, pregnancy or lactation. Thyroid ultrasound, orbital computed tomography, clinical symptoms, and serum thyroxine and TRAb underpinned diagnoses. Looked up from germline, CDR1 is MNHNS and CDR2 is SASEGT. This CDR3 comprises 15 residues. The V and J ends lost 6 bases and 5 bases respectively, with 16 bases between them. Regarding the study as a whole: Ophthalmopathy was separated from stable hyperthyroidism by a 13 V-J model. The model's output predicted ophthalmopathy at a median of about 6.5 months prior to onset.

In regard to this clonotype: No antigen is known for it.

This chain joins TRBV6-1 and TRBJ1-4; no clear D gene. The sample comprised blood. The sequence derives from a woman aged 18-29 years with Graves' hyperthyroidism. CDR3 nucleotide sequence: TGTGCCAGCAGACAAAGGGCAGCCTTAAATGAAAAACTGTTTTTT. Translated, it gives CASRQRAALNEKLFF.